Below, 8 T cell receptor beta chains from the same sample are listed, as sequenced in a study of T cell changes during pregnancy in multiple sclerosis. Here immunoSEQ multiplex PCR was the method, and the copy in TCRdb shows in-frame clones only, minus some. The repertoire holds 70,000 to 95,000 clones, with around 94% as singletons. Source: peripheral blood, taken after pregnancy. These receptor sequences come from a female donor in good health, enrolled as a control in a pregnancy study.

Worth noting for this clone: Other nucleotide sequences from this sample produce the same CDR3. The chain joins TRBV18 to TRBJ1-5; the match to TRBD1 covers 8 bases. CDR1 and CDR2 (germline): KGHSH, LQKENI. The V and J ends lost 3 bases and 0 bases, in that order; junction bases with no gene match: 10. The CDR3 runs to 18 residues. Here the CDR3 DNA reads TGTGCCAGCTCACCTACCGGGACAGGTGATTATAGCAATCAGCCCCAGCATTTT. Its translation: CASSPTGTGDYSNQPQHF.

This sequence joins TRBV9 and TRBJ2-4, with D perhaps TRBD2 (6 bases). CDR3 length: 14 amino acids. Germline CDR1 is SGDLS and CDR2 is YYNGEE. The V end lost 4 bases, the J end lost 9 bases, and 17 bases lay between the germline ends. The DNA for the CDR3 is TGTGCCAGCAGCCCTAGTGGAGGGGTGGGCATTCAGTACTTC. This gives the protein CASSPSGGVGIQYF.

V gene TRBV5-1 combines with J gene TRBJ2-1; TRBD2 matches 10 bases. V was clipped by 5 bases and J by 1 base; unmatched bases: 9. Looked up from germline, CDR1 is SGHRS and CDR2 is YFSETQ. The CDR3 has 17 amino acids. The CDR3 loop reads CASRRGIAGGSYNEQFF. In DNA form, the CDR3 reads TGCGCCAGCAGACGGGGCATAGCGGGAGGTTCCTACAATGAGCAGTTCTTC.

In nucleotides, the CDR3 is TGCGCCAGCAGCCAAGACTCTAATGGCCCCAGGGAGCAGTACTTC. Its protein is CASSQDSNGPREQYF. This sequence joins TRBV4-1 and TRBJ2-7; D unresolved. This CDR3 is 15 amino acids long. V lost 0 bases and J 7 bases, leaving 16 bases between the germline ends. CDR1 is MGHRA and CDR2 is YSYEKL in the germline V gene.

This chain links TRBV5-6 with TRBJ2-7; D possibly corresponds to TRBD1 (5 bases). Germline loops: CDR1 SGHDT, CDR2 YYEEEE. This CDR3 region has 13 residues. Trimming pared 5 bases from V and 2 bases from J, leaving 11 bases between. CDR3 in DNA: TGTGCCAGCAGTCTGGGGCCCGCCTACGAGCAGTACTTC. Its protein is CASSLGPAYEQYF. Filled out from reference TRBV5-6 and TRBJ2-7, the complete variable domain reads DAGVTQSPTHLIKTRGQQVTLRCSPKSGHDTVSWYQQALGQGPQFIFQYYEEEERQRGNFPDRFSGHQFPNYSSELNVNALLLGDSALYLCASSLGPAYEQYFGPGTRLTVT.

This chain joins TRBV5-4 and TRBJ2-2; D may be TRBD2 (5 bases). This CDR3 is 16 amino acids long. Germline V CDR1 and CDR2: SGHNT, YYREEE (reference sequence). The V end was cut by 1 base, the J end by 1 base, with 11 bases between. CDR3 DNA sequence: TGTGCCAGCAGCTTGCTCCTAGCTGGGAACACCGGGGAGCTGTTTTTT. Amino acids: CASSLLLAGNTGELFF.

This chain connects TRBV5-4 to TRBJ2-7, with TRBD1 as a possible D gene (6 bases). V was clipped by 4 bases and J by 4 bases, with 12 bases between them. Looked up from germline, CDR1 is SGHNT and CDR2 is YYREEE (reference sequence). This CDR3 region has 13 residues. The CDR3 bases are TGTGCCAGCAGCCGGGCAGGGGAATACGAGCAGTACTTC. It is translated as CASSRAGEYEQYF.

The V and J genes are TRBV18 and TRBJ1-2; TRBD1 is a possible D gene (5 bases). V lost 3 bases and J 4 bases, leaving 12 bases between the germline ends. CDR3 length: 14 amino acids. Germline-derived CDR1 and CDR2 are KGHSH and LQKENI. CDR3 region: CASSPLGQSYGYTF. The CDR3 region has the DNA TGTGCCAGCTCACCCCTCGGACAAAGCTATGGCTACACCTTC. Filled out from reference TRBV18 and TRBJ1-2, the complete variable domain reads NAGVMQNPRHLVRRRGQEARLRCSPMKGHSHVYWYRQLPEEGLKFMVYLQKENIIDESGMPKERFSAEFPKEGPSILRIQQVVRGDSAAYFCASSPLGQSYGYTFGSGTRLTVV.